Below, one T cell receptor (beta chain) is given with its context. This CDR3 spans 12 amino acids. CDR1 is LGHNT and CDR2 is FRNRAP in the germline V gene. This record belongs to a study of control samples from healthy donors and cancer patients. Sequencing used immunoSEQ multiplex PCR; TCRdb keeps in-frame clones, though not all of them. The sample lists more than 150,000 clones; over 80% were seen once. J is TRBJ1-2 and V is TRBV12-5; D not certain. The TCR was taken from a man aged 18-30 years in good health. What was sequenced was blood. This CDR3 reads CVTGSSNYGYTF. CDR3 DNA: TGTGTAACCGGGAGCTCTAACTATGGCTACACCTTC. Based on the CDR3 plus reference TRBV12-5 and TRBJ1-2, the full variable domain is DARVTQTPRHKVTEMGQEVTMRCQPILGHNTVFWYRQTMMQGLELLAYFRNRAPLDDSGMPKDRFSAEMPDATLATLKIQPSEPRDSAVYFCVTGSSNYGYTFGSGTRLTVV.